The 5 T cell receptor beta chains reported below all come from one sample, sequenced in a study of radiotherapy plus CTLA-4 blockade in lung cancer. Assay: immunoSEQ multiplex PCR; the TCRdb copy retains only in-frame clones and omits some. The sample includes approximately 94,000 clones, approximately 82% of them seen just once. The sequenced sample was peripheral blood, obtained from a patient treated with radiotherapy plus ipilimumab. Receptor source: a human donor with non-small cell lung cancer that progressed on radiotherapy plus ipilimumab.

This chain links TRBV5-4 with TRBJ2-1; 9 bases are a match to TRBD1. The V gene end was trimmed by 4 bases and the J gene end by 6 bases; junction bases not matched to a gene: 14. The CDR3 is made up of 17 amino acids. CDR1 and CDR2 from the germline V gene are SGHNT and YYREEE (reference sequence). The CDR3 DNA sequence: TGTGCCAGCAGCCCTCCTCCACAGGGGGCGTCCACCAATGAGCAGTTCTTC. This sequence encodes CASSPPPQGASTNEQFF.

This chain's CDR3 is CASSYSFGFSDQPQHF. The CDR3 DNA sequence: TGTGCCAGCAGTTACTCGTTCGGGTTTTCGGATCAGCCCCAGCATTTT. The genes are TRBV6-6 and TRBJ1-5; unclear D gene. Germline V gene data show CDR1 as MNHNY and CDR2 as SVGAGI (reference sequence). Between the trimmed V and J ends, which lost 0 bases and 5 bases, there was a span of 14 bases. CDR3 length equals 16 residues.

The chain has TRBV19 and TRBJ2-3, with 12 nucleotides matching TRBD2. CDR1 is LNHDA, CDR2 SQIVND, per germline (reference sequence). Trimming removed 6 bases from V and 4 bases from J; junction bases left unmatched: 8. CDR3 length equals 16 residues. CDR3 DNA sequence: TGTGCCAGTAGCTCACTAGCGGGAGGATTCTCAGATACGCAGTATTTT. The encoded protein is CASSSLAGGFSDTQYF.

The J gene is TRBJ2-3, the V gene TRBV5-1; the D is unclear. This CDR3 contains 15 residues. The V end was cut by 0 bases, the J end by 0 bases, with 8 bases between. CDR1 is SGHRS and CDR2 is YFSETQ in the germline V gene. CDR3 nucleotides: TGCGCCAGCAGCTTGGAAGCGCCTAGCACAGATACGCAGTATTTT. Translated: CASSLEAPSTDTQYF. Variable domain in full (rest from reference TRBV5-1 and TRBJ2-3): KAGVTQTPRYLIKTRGQQVTLSCSPISGHRSVSWYQQTPGQGLQFLFEYFSETQRNKGNFPGRFSGRQFSNSRSEMNVSTLELGDSALYLCASSLEAPSTDTQYFGPGTRLTVL.

V usage is TRBV29-1 and J usage is TRBJ2-1; no reliable D call. CDR3 length equals 10 residues. The V gene lost 2 bases and the J gene lost 15 bases, with 11 bases spanning the gap. Per the germline V gene, CDR1 is SQVTM and CDR2 is ANQGSEA. The CDR3 DNA sequence: TGCAGCGTTGAACCTCACCCCCCGTTCTTC. This translates into CSVEPHPPFF.